What follows are 2 T cell receptor beta chains derived from one specimen sequenced in a study of identifying expanded T cells in peripheral blood. TCRdb's table, derived via immunoSEQ multiplex PCR, lists solely in-frame clones and lacks some. In the table there are fewer than 85,000 clones, 70% to 90% of which are singletons. Material for sequencing was blood. These receptors came from a person aged 18 to 75 in good health.

This chain connects TRBV5-4 to TRBJ2-5, with TRBD2 identical over 11 bases. The CDR3 covers 14 residues. The germline V gene has CDR1 SGHNT and CDR2 YYREEE (reference sequence). With V trimmed by 6 bases and J by 5 bases, 6 bases remained unmatched. Written as DNA, the CDR3 is TGTGCCAGCACACCGGGACTAGCGGAGGAGACCCAGTACTTC. This gives the protein CASTPGLAEETQYF.

The CDR3 is CASSEDVGGGRGNTIYF. As DNA, the CDR3 is TGTGCCAGCAGTGAAGACGTCGGGGGGGGCCGTGGAAACACCATATATTTT. The V call is TRBV2, the J call TRBJ1-3, with D perhaps TRBD1 (6 bases). Trimming took 1 base from V and 3 from J, leaving 16 bases between them. The CDR3 has 17 amino acids. Germline V gene sequence: CDR1 SNHLY, CDR2 FYNNEI. The whole variable domain, filled in from reference TRBV2 and TRBJ1-3, reads EPEVTQTPSHQVTQMGQEVILRCVPISNHLYFYWYRQILGQKVEFLVSFYNNEISEKSEIFDDQFSVERPDGSNFTLKIRSTKLEDSAMYFCASSEDVGGGRGNTIYFGEGSWLTVV.